These 6 T cell receptor beta chains originate from one sample sequenced in a study of shared clonotypes between healthy human individuals (dated by TCRdb to 2019 to 2021). Library construction relied on the immunoSEQ multiplex PCR assay. The immuneACCESS repertoire file appears here via TCRdb, limited to in-frame rearrangements. These files lack a portion of the clones; in checked studies, under half of the deficit traces to unresolved V genes, and the cause of the others is not known. For this sample there are a few million clones; more than 85% appear just once. 0.35% to 0.5% of the sample is held by the ten biggest clonotypes. Sequencing input: naive CD4+ T cells from PBMCs. This sample's cell subset or site label indicates: CD45RA+ positively selected. These receptor sequences come from a man in his late teens or twenties in good health. Some clones in this sample may be carry-over from other donors' samples.

This chain joins TRBV4-1 and TRBJ2-7; D is unresolved. CDR1 is MGHRA, CDR2 YSYEKL, per germline. The CDR3 runs to 15 residues. The ends were cut back, 1 base at V and 2 bases at J, with 12 bases in the middle. The CDR3 sequence is CASSQGVALPYEQYF. The CDR3, as DNA: TGCGCCAGCAGCCAAGGAGTGGCCTTGCCCTACGAGCAGTACTTC.

The chain links TRBV9 to TRBJ1-1; TRBD1 might be the D (5 bases). V was trimmed by 10 bases and J by 0 bases, leaving 13 bases between them. Germline lookup yields CDR1 SGDLS and CDR2 YYNGEE. The CDR3 length is 13 residues. In nucleotides, the CDR3 is TGTGCCGGCATGAGGGGAATGAACACTGAAGCTTTCTTT. Translation gives CAGMRGMNTEAFF.

This chain connects TRBV7-2 to TRBJ2-1; D tentatively reads TRBD1 or TRBD2 (6 bases each). Deletions cut 5 bases from V and 6 bases from J, with 17 bases between. From germline, CDR1 is SGHTA and CDR2 FQGNSA. The CDR3 totals 15 residues. The DNA of the CDR3 is TGTGCCAGCAGCGGAGGGACACTTTGGGGCAATGAGCAGTTCTTC. Protein product: CASSGGTLWGNEQFF.

The rearrangement links TRBV5-1 to TRBJ2-1, with D possibly TRBD2 on 7 matching bases. The germline V gene encodes CDR1 SGHRS and CDR2 YFSETQ. V dropped 7 bases and J dropped 6 bases, with 14 bases sitting between them. CDR3 length: 13 amino acids. In DNA form, the CDR3 reads TGCGCCAGCTCAGAGGGGGGGCGCAATGAGCAGTTCTTC. It codes for CASSEGGRNEQFF.

The V call is TRBV7-3, the J call TRBJ1-1; D unclear. V lost 5 bases, J lost 0 bases, and 16 bases lay in between. The CDR3 extends over 16 amino acids. In germline, CDR1 is SGHTA, CDR2 FQGTGA. CDR3 protein: CASSLLSPSMNTEAFF. In nucleotides, the CDR3 is TGTGCCAGCAGCCTCCTGTCACCTTCGATGAACACTGAAGCTTTCTTT.

The chain has TRBV9 and TRBJ1-1; D ambiguous. The CDR3 is 13 residues long. The V gene's germline CDR1 is SGDLS and CDR2 YYNGEE. The V end lost 4 bases, the J end lost 6 bases, and 13 bases lay between the germline ends. DNA of the CDR3: TGTGCCAGCAGCCTCGCCCCCGCTTCTGAAGCTTTCTTT. Its protein product is CASSLAPASEAFF.